A selection of T cell receptor beta chains follows, all from one sample in a study of Ad26.COV2.S vaccination and SARS-CoV-2 variants. The data were produced by immunoSEQ multiplex PCR, yet TCRdb's version contains in-frame clones alone and is incomplete. The table has about 440,000 clones, 70% to 90% seen once. The sample in question was peripheral blood, obtained in a trial of Ad26.COV2.S vaccine versus placebo. These TCRs come from a person aged 18-60 years who received the Ad26.COV2.S COVID-19 vaccine or a placebo. CDR3s include the opening cysteine and the closing phenylalanine or tryptophan. D genes are given only for firm matches. Rows may omit the clone size; those that give it use once, few, many or a size class.

>TRBJ2-2|.|TRBD2|TRBV5-5
TGTGCCAGCAACAGCGGGACGAACACCGGGGAGCTGTTTTTT
CASNSGTNTGELFF
>TRBJ2-7|few|TRBD1|TRBV11-2
TGTGCCAGCAGCTTAGGTAGGGGGGGACAGGGTCCCTCCTACGAGCAGTACTTC
CASSLGRGGQGPSYEQYF
>TRBJ1-2|.|.|TRBV2
TGTGCCAGCAGGTACAGGGTTGTCTATGGCTACACCTTC
CASRYRVVYGYTF
>TRBJ1-5|.|TRBD1|TRBV6-2/TRBV6-3
TGTGCCAGCAGTTCGACAGGGCCCAGCAATCAGCCCCAGCATTTT
CASSSTGPSNQPQHF
>TRBJ2-1|.|.|TRBV6-1
TGTGCCAGCAGTGAAACGACTCTGGGGACTCATGTGGGTAATGAGCAGTTCTTC
CASSETTLGTHVGNEQFF
>TRBJ1-6|.|TRBD1|TRBV19
TGTGCCAGTAGTATAGACAGGGGGAATAATTCACCCCTCCACTTT
CASSIDRGNNSPLHF
>TRBJ1-2|.|.|TRBV30
TGTGCCTGGAGTGTAGGGCAGCTCTATGGCTACACCTTC
CAWSVGQLYGYTF
>TRBJ1-1|few|.|TRBV12-5
TGTGCTAGTGGTTTGGTACGGACTGAAGCTTTCTTT
CASGLVRTEAFF
>TRBJ1-3|.|.|TRBV6-5
TGTGCCAGCAGTCTCCTGGGAAACACCATATATTTT
CASSLLGNTIYF
>TRBJ2-1|once|.|TRBV5-1
TGCGCCAGCAGCTTGGGGCGGGCCCTATACAATGAGCAGTTCTTC
CASSLGRALYNEQFF
>TRBJ2-7|.|TRBD2|TRBV5-4
TGTGCCAGCAGCCCAGGACTAGCGGGAGGGCATGAGCAGTACTTC
CASSPGLAGGHEQYF